This section outlines one TCR beta chain sequence together with its context. Antigen specificity is unknown. This specimen belongs to a study of T cell responses to AZD1222 COVID-19 vaccine. Data came from immunoSEQ multiplex PCR; TCRdb stores just in-frame clones and leaves some out. The sample contains about 130,000 clones, roughly 90% of which appear only once. General study points: Baseline serostatus was positive in only a handful of AZD1222 recipients. Females made up more of the donors, who were largely white British, and clonal diversity may have come out too low. Spike as a whole was targeted by vaccine-associated CD4 TCRs, dominant at 160-218 and 743-854.

The CDR3 spans 13 residues. The V and J ends lost 7 bases and 2 bases respectively, with 9 bases between them. Germline V gives CDR1 SGHTA, CDR2 FQGNSA. Sequenced here: peripheral blood, sampled on day 0 of AZD1222 vaccination. The chain couples TRBV7-2 to TRBJ1-3; possible D gene TRBD1, 6 bases. The clonotype originates from an adult in good health. The CDR3 sequence: CASKQGTGNTIYF. CDR3 coding DNA: TGTGCCAGCAAACAGGGTACTGGAAACACCATATATTTT.